Presented here are 27 T cell receptor beta chains from one specimen sequenced in a study of persistence of HIV-infected CD4 T cells. Nonspecific anti-CD3/anti-CD28 bead stimulation represents the broad CD4+ T cell repertoire. Responding CD4+ T cells were sorted by upregulation of both CD40 ligand and CD69. Sequencing used immunoSEQ version 4 in survey mode. The protocol was immunoSEQ multiplex PCR, while the TCRdb copy is restricted to in-frame clones and leaves out a portion. The sample contains fewer than 50,000 clones, approximately 90% of which appear only once. No antigens are known for them. Specimen: CD4+ T cells sorted from PBMCs after approximately 18-hour stimulation, collected from a patient who received antiretroviral therapy. The receptors come from an adult man with HIV who was CMV-seropositive.

This clone was seen once. The rearrangement links TRBV28 to TRBJ1-1, with D possibly being TRBD1 (6 bases). The CDR3 loop spans 13 amino acids. V gave up 8 bases and J gave up 5 bases, with 15 bases separating them. The V gene's germline CDR1 is MDHEN and CDR2 SYDVKM. CDR3 amino acids: CASRGGAGTEAFF. CDR3 DNA sequence: TGTGCCAGCCGAGGGGGGGCAGGGACTGAAGCTTTCTTT.

The CDR3 reads CASSEPIGAGERNEQFF. The CDR3 coding sequence is TGTGCCAGCAGTGAGCCCATCGGGGCAGGGGAAAGGAATGAGCAGTTCTTC. The chain couples TRBV2 to TRBJ2-1, with D perhaps matching TRBD1 (6 bases). V lost 3 bases, J lost 7 bases, and 22 bases lay in between. The CDR3 is 17 residues long. Germline CDR1 SNHLY, CDR2 FYNNEI.

This rearrangement joins TRBV14 to TRBJ2-1, with 7 nucleotides matching TRBD1. The CDR3 has 17 amino acids. The V segment lost 1 base and the J segment 6 bases; nucleotides outside the gene matches: 12. CDR1 SGHDN and CDR2 FVKESK come from the germline V gene. The CDR3 here is CASSQVSVRGLGNEQFF. For the CDR3, the DNA is TGTGCCAGCAGCCAAGTTTCTGTGAGGGGGCTCGGCAATGAGCAGTTCTTC. The variable domain in full, with the rest retrieved from reference TRBV14 and TRBJ2-1, is EAGVTQFPSHSVIEKGQTVTLRCDPISGHDNLYWYRRVMGKEIKFLLHFVKESKQDESGMPNNRFLAERTGGTYSTLKVQPAELEDSGVYFCASSQVSVRGLGNEQFFGPGTRLTVL.

This chain links TRBV19 with TRBJ2-1; D is unresolved. CDR1 is LNHDA and CDR2 is SQIVND in the germline V gene (reference sequence). Trimming removed 5 bases from V and 9 bases from J, with 8 bases in between. The length of the CDR3 is 11 residues. CDR3 amino acids: CASSWTSEQFF. The CDR3 coding sequence is TGTGCCAGTAGTTGGACCAGTGAGCAGTTCTTC.

The V and J genes are TRBV4-1 and TRBJ1-4; D is unresolved. Trimming removed 1 base at V and 15 bases at J, with 15 bases between. Germline V gives CDR1 MGHRA, CDR2 YSYEKL. This CDR3 region has 13 residues. CDR3: CASSQVGPSPLFF. In DNA form, the CDR3 reads TGCGCCAGCAGCCAAGTTGGGCCATCCCCTTTGTTTTTT.

The chain carries TRBV9 and TRBJ2-3, with D perhaps given as TRBD1 or TRBD2 (5 bases each). This CDR3 has 17 amino acids. Between the trimmed V and J ends, which lost 4 bases and 2 bases, there was a span of 20 bases. CDR1 SGDLS and CDR2 YYNGEE come from the germline V gene. The CDR3 DNA reads as TGTGCCAGCAGCCCACACTCGGGACGAGGATTCACAGATACGCAGTATTTT. Its translation is CASSPHSGRGFTDTQYF.

The chain carries TRBV10-3 and TRBJ1-3; D may be TRBD1 (6 bases). Germline CDR1 is ENHRY and CDR2 is SYGVKD. The CDR3 sequence is 17 residues long. The germline V and J ends were trimmed by 3 bases and 0 bases, with 15 bases remaining between them. The chain's CDR3 is CAISDWETGSSGNTIYF. The CDR3 DNA is TGTGCCATCAGTGATTGGGAGACAGGTAGCTCTGGAAACACCATATATTTT.

The V and J genes are TRBV18 and TRBJ2-7; 11 bases fit TRBD1. The CDR3 consists of 14 residues. Trimming cost V 3 bases and J 2 bases; bases outside gene matches: 0. Germline-derived CDR1 and CDR2 are KGHSH and LQKENI. CDR3 loop: CASSPGQGAYEQYF. The CDR3 DNA reads as TGTGCCAGCTCACCGGGACAGGGGGCCTACGAGCAGTACTTC. The variable domain in full, completed from reference TRBV18 and TRBJ2-7, reads NAGVMQNPRHLVRRRGQEARLRCSPMKGHSHVYWYRQLPEEGLKFMVYLQKENIIDESGMPKERFSAEFPKEGPSILRIQQVVRGDSAAYFCASSPGQGAYEQYFGPGTRLTVT.

The rearrangement uses TRBV5-5 and TRBJ2-7; D is ambiguous. CDR1 and CDR2 from the germline V gene are SGHKS and YYEKEE (reference sequence). This CDR3 has 16 residues. V was cut by 0 bases and J by 0 bases, with 13 bases left in between. The CDR3 protein is CASSLGGGMSSYEQYF. CDR3 coding DNA: TGTGCCAGCAGCTTGGGGGGTGGAATGAGCTCCTACGAGCAGTACTTC.

The chain is built from TRBV3-1 (or the pseudogene TRBV3-2) and TRBJ2-7; D assignment may be TRBD1 or TRBD2 (6 bases each). The CDR3 runs to 13 residues. Trimming took off 6 bases at V and 4 bases at J, with 13 bases between the two ends. The V gene's germline CDR1 is LGHDT and CDR2 YNNKEL (reference sequence). CDR3 sequence (DNA): TGTGCCAGCAGGACGGGGGCCTCTTACGAGCAGTACTTC. Protein sequence: CASRTGASYEQYF.

The J gene is TRBJ1-1, the V gene TRBV18; TRBD1 aligns across 8 bases. V dropped 3 bases and J dropped 6; count of bases not matched to a gene: 12. Germline V gives CDR1 KGHSH, CDR2 LQKENI. The CDR3 has 16 residues. CDR3 protein: CASSPEQGARVSEAFF. In DNA form, the CDR3 reads TGTGCCAGCTCACCGGAGCAGGGGGCGCGGGTTTCTGAAGCTTTCTTT.

The rearrangement joins TRBV10-2 to TRBJ1-4, with unresolved D. Germline V gene data show CDR1 as WSHSY and CDR2 as SAAADI. V dropped 5 bases and J dropped 8 bases, with 15 bases sitting between them. This CDR3 is built from 14 residues. CDR3 protein: CASSTKLQNEKLFF. The CDR3 bases are TGCGCCAGCAGTACCAAGCTCCAGAACGAAAAACTGTTTTTT.

This rearrangement joins TRBV11-2 to TRBJ2-2, with D tentatively TRBD2 (6 bases). In germline, CDR1 is SGHAT, CDR2 FQNNGV. V was clipped by 1 base and J by 1 base, with 10 bases between them. This CDR3 has 16 amino acids. The chain's CDR3 is CASSLGRGGNTGELFF. The DNA for the CDR3 is TGTGCCAGCAGCTTAGGGCGGGGAGGGAACACCGGGGAGCTGTTTTTT.

The chain has TRBV3-1 (or the pseudogene TRBV3-2) and TRBJ2-7; D not certain. CDR1 is LGHDT and CDR2 is YNNKEL in the germline V gene (reference sequence). The CDR3 length is 14 residues. V shed 2 bases and J shed 6 bases, with 14 bases lying between them. The CDR3: CASSQQSAPGEQYF. The CDR3 region has the DNA TGTGCCAGCAGCCAACAATCCGCTCCGGGCGAGCAGTACTTC.

The chain links TRBV5-1 to TRBJ2-7; TRBD1 aligns across 9 bases. The trim removed 4 bases at V and 5 bases at J, leaving 10 bases unmatched. CDR1 is SGHRS, CDR2 YFSETQ, per germline. This CDR3 spans 15 amino acids. CDR3 loop: CASSAADRDRDEQYF. CDR3 bases: TGCGCCAGCAGCGCCGCTGACCGGGACAGGGACGAGCAGTACTTC.

In this sample, this clone turned up a few times. The chain is built from TRBV6-5 and TRBJ1-5; TRBD1 might be the D (5 bases). CDR1 and CDR2 from the germline V gene are MNHEY and SVGAGI. V dropped 5 bases and J dropped 3 bases, with 14 bases sitting between them. The CDR3 has 15 residues. DNA for the CDR3: TGTGCCAGCAGTATGGTGGGGCTAAACAATCAGCCCCAGCATTTT. Encoded protein: CASSMVGLNNQPQHF.

The chain employs TRBV6-6 and TRBJ1-2; no clear D gene. There are 10 residues in the CDR3. Trimming took off 8 bases at V and 8 bases at J, with 9 bases between the two ends. Germline V gene lookup returns CDR1 MNHNY and CDR2 SVGAGI (reference sequence). CDR3 nucleotides: TGTGCCAGCCGAGAGGGCGGCTACACCTTC. Translation: CASREGGYTF.

This clone was picked up one time. This chain joins TRBV7-2 and TRBJ2-3, with 9 bases aligning to TRBD2. J was trimmed by 1 base and V by 5 bases; bases with no gene match: 4. CDR3 length: 15 amino acids. Germline V gene sequence: CDR1 SGHTA, CDR2 FQGNSA. The CDR3 loop reads CASSLQRGGTDTQYF. CDR3 coding DNA: TGTGCCAGCAGCCTTCAGCGGGGGGGCACAGATACGCAGTATTTT.

The chain carries TRBV5-6 and TRBJ1-1, with D maybe TRBD1 (6 bases). Trimming removed 3 bases at V and 4 bases at J, with 19 bases between. The CDR3 sequence is 16 residues long. The germline gives CDR1 SGHDT, CDR2 YYEEEE. The DNA for the CDR3 is TGTGCCAGCAGCTCCAGGGGTATGGAGCTATCCACTGAAGCTTTCTTT. Translating gives CASSSRGMELSTEAFF.

The chain links TRBV7-9 to TRBJ2-5, with 12 bases matching TRBD2. CDR1 and CDR2 from the germline V gene are SEHNR and FQNEAQ (reference sequence). V was pared by 2 bases and J by 5 bases, with 3 bases of the junction left unmatched. The CDR3 is made up of 15 amino acids. In DNA, the CDR3 is TGTGCCAGCAGCTTATCTAGCGGGGGGGCCGAGACCCAGTACTTC. Translation: CASSLSSGGAETQYF.

V gene TRBV23-1 combines with J gene TRBJ2-7, with D perhaps matching TRBD1 (5 bases). TRBV23-1 is filed as an ORF, its function uncertain. Trimming left V 5 bases short and J 7 bases short, with 21 bases between. The CDR3 runs 15 residues. Here the CDR3 reads CASSRKGCKLWEQYF. The CDR3 region has the DNA TGCGCCAGCAGTAGGAAGGGGTGTAAACTCTGGGAGCAGTACTTC.

The CDR3 coding sequence is TGTGCCGGAAGTTCGACAGGGGCGTTCAATCAGCCCCAGCATTTT. Translation gives CAGSSTGAFNQPQHF. The chain links TRBV28 to TRBJ1-5, with 8 bases fitting TRBD1. Per the germline V gene, CDR1 is MDHEN and CDR2 is SYDVKM. The CDR3 is 15 amino acids. Trimming took 11 bases from V and 3 from J; bases not matched to a gene: 12.

The V and J genes are TRBV28 and TRBJ1-4; TRBD1 matches at 7 bases. Trimming removed 4 bases from V and 6 bases from J; junction bases left unmatched: 8. The CDR3 spans 15 residues. CDR1 is MDHEN and CDR2 is SYDVKM in the germline V gene. CDR3 nucleotide sequence: TGTGCCAGCAGTTCCGGCGGGACAGACCATGAAAAACTGTTTTTT. This encodes CASSSGGTDHEKLFF.

The V and J genes are TRBV18 and TRBJ1-5, with D perhaps matching TRBD1 (6 bases). This CDR3 region has 13 residues. The germline gives CDR1 KGHSH, CDR2 LQKENI. With 6 bases removed from V and 7 bases from J, the gap between germline ends came to 13 bases. The CDR3 protein is CASSPDSLQPQHF. The CDR3 coding sequence is TGTGCCAGCTCGCCGGACAGTTTACAGCCCCAGCATTTT. The entire variable domain, with the rest obtained from reference TRBV18 and TRBJ1-5, is as follows: NAGVMQNPRHLVRRRGQEARLRCSPMKGHSHVYWYRQLPEEGLKFMVYLQKENIIDESGMPKERFSAEFPKEGPSILRIQQVVRGDSAAYFCASSPDSLQPQHFGDGTRLSIL.

The J gene is TRBJ1-5, the V gene TRBV2; 7 bases are a match to TRBD1. The CDR3 runs 15 residues. V lost 5 bases and J lost 4; bases outside the gene matches: 8. Germline V gene lookup returns CDR1 SNHLY and CDR2 FYNNEI. This CDR3 is CASSLRTGRNQPQHF. In DNA, the CDR3 is TGTGCCAGCAGTCTTAGGACAGGTCGGAATCAGCCCCAGCATTTT.

The rearrangement joins TRBV27 to TRBJ2-1; possibly TRBD1 for D (5 bases). Between the trimmed V and J ends, which lost 7 bases and 0 bases, there was a span of 19 bases. The CDR3 is 17 amino acids. Germline loops: CDR1 MNHEY, CDR2 SMNVEV (reference sequence). This CDR3 is CASTPQLGLSSYNEQFF. For the CDR3, the DNA is TGTGCCAGCACCCCTCAACTGGGGCTTAGCTCCTACAATGAGCAGTTCTTC.

The V gene is TRBV7-2, the J gene TRBJ2-1; no definite D call. This CDR3 has 13 residues. Germline V CDR1 and CDR2: SGHTA, FQGNSA. The V and J ends lost 1 base and 10 bases respectively, with 11 bases between them. Written as DNA, the CDR3 is TGTGCCAGCAGCTTAGACATGGTTGCGGAGCAGTTCTTC. Translating it yields CASSLDMVAEQFF.